Below, 31 T cell receptor beta chains from the same sample are listed, as sequenced in a study of T cells in Graves' hyperthyroidism and ophthalmopathy. Amplification targeted TCR beta CDR3 regions from RNA transcripts. The primer set for the first-round RT-PCR of the TCR CDR3 was HTBI. TCRdb re-called the multiplex PCR reads with MiXCR, one entry per CDR3 protein. The table lists about half a million distinct CDR3 sequences, roughly 16% of them singletons. The sample was blood. These receptors were taken from a woman in her 30s with Graves' ophthalmopathy.

This clonotype occurred a few times. The genes are TRBV7-3 and TRBJ2-1; 8 bases fit TRBD2. The CDR3 loop spans 15 amino acids. V shed 5 bases, J shed 8 bases, and the junction held 11 bases outside the gene matches. Germline V CDR1 and CDR2: SGHTA, FQGTGA. CDR3 DNA sequence: TGTGCCAGCAGCAAGTCGGCTAGCGGGTTGCATGAGCAGTTCTTC. Encoded protein: CASSKSASGLHEQFF.

With respect to this clonotype: This could be a read error, since a much larger clone is one nucleotide away. The V and J genes are TRBV9 and TRBJ2-7; TRBD2 agrees at 10 bases. V shed 3 bases, J shed 6 bases, and the junction held 15 bases outside the gene matches. The CDR3 loop spans 17 amino acids. Germline CDR1 and CDR2: SGDLS and YYNGEE. The CDR3 DNA is TGTGCCAGCAGCGCAGTAGGGAATCTAGCGGGAGCTTCCGAGCAGTACTTC. Amino acids: CASSAVGNLAGASEQYF.

This clonotype was observed at least ten times. The V and J genes are TRBV28 and TRBJ1-2; D unclear. V lost 8 bases and J 6 bases, leaving 16 bases between the germline ends. Germline CDR1 is MDHEN and CDR2 is SYDVKM. The CDR3 consists of 13 residues. The CDR3 loop is CASVGRLLDGYTF. CDR3 coding DNA: TGTGCCAGCGTAGGGCGCTTGCTTGATGGCTACACCTTC.

This clonotype was counted only a few times. The chain is built from TRBV28 and TRBJ1-4, with 8 positions matching TRBD1. The V and J ends lost 6 bases and 8 bases, in that order; junction bases with no gene match: 8. Germline V gene sequence: CDR1 MDHEN, CDR2 SYDVKM. This CDR3 contains 14 residues. As DNA, the CDR3 is TGTGCCAGCAGAAAGACAGGGGCCCCGGAAAAACTGTTTTTT. It yields the protein CASRKTGAPEKLFF.

This chain links TRBV12-3 or TRBV12-4 with TRBJ1-5; D is unresolved. V was shortened by 6 bases and J by 3 bases, with 15 bases between the two germline ends. The CDR3 consists of 15 residues. The CDR3, as DNA: TGTGCCAGCAGCTCGACGGACGTAATCAATCAGCCCCAGCATTTT. Its translation is CASSSTDVINQPQHF.

CDR3 coding DNA: TGCGCCAGCAGCTACGACGGGACCTACGAGCAGTACTTC. This codes for CASSYDGTYEQYF. This chain uses TRBV5-1 with TRBJ2-7; tentatively, D is TRBD2 (5 bases). Trimming removed 3 bases from V and 2 bases from J, with 9 bases in between. The CDR3 has 13 amino acids. Germline assignment: CDR1 SGHRS and CDR2 YFSETQ.

Many counts were recorded for this clonotype. V gene TRBV6-2 or TRBV6-3 combines with J gene TRBJ2-1; D is unclear. The ends were cut back, 6 bases at V and 5 bases at J, with 17 bases in the middle. The germline V gene has CDR1 MNHEY and CDR2 SVGEGT. This CDR3 contains 15 residues. CDR3 sequence (DNA): TGTGCCAGCAGCCACGGGTTACCCAACCACAATGAGCAGTTCTTC. It specifies CASSHGLPNHNEQFF.

This clonotype occurred a few times. The chain couples TRBV2 to TRBJ2-4; TRBD2 aligns across 8 bases. CDR1 and CDR2 from the germline V gene are SNHLY and FYNNEI. The CDR3 contains 15 residues. Losses at the gene ends were 6 bases for V and 8 bases for J; bases not matched to a gene: 12. CDR3 bases: TGTGCCAGCAGGGAACCGGGACTAGGTAAAGACATTCAGTACTTC. Its translation: CASREPGLGKDIQYF.

The V call is TRBV24-1, the J call TRBJ2-3, with TRBD1 as a possible D gene (5 bases). The CDR3 spans 11 residues. The germline CDR1 and CDR2 sequences are KGHDR and SFDVKD. V was shortened by 6 bases and J by 11 bases, with 11 bases between the two germline ends. Written as DNA, the CDR3 is TGTGCCACCAGTCCGGACACCCAGCAGTATTTT. Residues: CATSPDTQQYF.

This clonotype occurred many times. The chain uses TRBV18 and TRBJ2-5; no clear D. Deletions cut 7 bases from V and 3 bases from J, with 12 bases between. The CDR3 runs to 13 residues. Germline CDR1 and CDR2: KGHSH and LQKENI. The CDR3 nucleotides are TGTGCCAGCTTGCGCGGCAGAGAAGAGACCCAGTACTTC. Amino acid sequence: CASLRGREETQYF.

As to this clonotype: A read error may be the cause here, since a much bigger clone is one base away. V is TRBV28 and J is TRBJ1-2; D may be TRBD1 (5 bases). This CDR3 has 14 amino acids. Germline-derived CDR1 and CDR2 are MDHEN and SYDVKM. The germline V and J ends were trimmed by 5 bases and 8 bases, with 18 bases remaining between them. CDR3 sequence (DNA): TGTGCCAGCAGTCAGCGGAGCCCCTGGGACGGCTACACCTTC. Translated: CASSQRSPWDGYTF.

The chain uses TRBV27 and TRBJ2-7; D is unresolved. With 3 bases removed from V and 2 bases from J, the gap between germline ends came to 8 bases. The CDR3 runs 13 residues. In germline, CDR1 is MNHEY, CDR2 SMNVEV (reference sequence). In nucleotides, the CDR3 is TGTGCCAGCAGTTTTAGGGCAACCTACGAGCAGTACTTC. The encoded protein is CASSFRATYEQYF.

The rearrangement uses TRBV9 and TRBJ1-1; D is perhaps TRBD1 (6 bases). Germline V gene sequence: CDR1 SGDLS, CDR2 YYNGEE. There are 16 residues in the CDR3. Deletions cut 0 bases from V and 5 bases from J, with 17 bases between. The CDR3 here is CASSVDGGGKETEAFF. CDR3 DNA: TGTGCCAGCAGCGTAGATGGAGGGGGGAAAGAAACTGAAGCTTTCTTT.

This clonotype was detected only once. V usage is TRBV28 and J usage is TRBJ2-5; 8 positions agree with TRBD1. The V and J ends lost 4 bases and 8 bases, in that order; junction bases with no gene match: 24. The CDR3 is 19 amino acids. Germline V lookup: CDR1 MDHEN, CDR2 SYDVKM. CDR3 coding DNA: TGTGCCAGCAGTTCTAGATACAGGGGGAGTACCACAAACTTGTATACCCAGTACTTC. Amino acid sequence: CASSSRYRGSTTNLYTQYF.

V usage is TRBV11-2 and J usage is TRBJ2-7, with D perhaps matching TRBD1 (5 bases). The CDR3 consists of 15 residues. The V end lost 4 bases, the J end lost 2 bases, and 15 bases lay between the germline ends. Germline CDR1 is SGHAT and CDR2 is FQNNGV. In nucleotides, the CDR3 is TGTGCCAGCAGCTCATTCCTGGGGCCGACCTACGAGCAGTACTTC. This gives the protein CASSSFLGPTYEQYF.

The genes are TRBV28 and TRBJ1-5, with 7 nucleotides matching TRBD1. With V trimmed by 10 bases and J by 5 bases, 8 bases remained unmatched. CDR1 and CDR2 (germline): MDHEN, SYDVKM. CDR3 length: 13 residues. The CDR3 here is CAITTGSDQPQHF. The CDR3 DNA follows: TGTGCCATTACGACAGGGAGTGATCAGCCCCAGCATTTT.

The J gene is TRBJ2-1, the V gene TRBV3-2; TRBD2 was called by the table and not checked on the DNA. TRBV3-2 is shown as a pseudogene. This CDR3 comprises 17 residues. CDR3 coding DNA: TGTGCCAGCAGCCCCGACACTAGCGGGAGGGCCTACAATGAGCAGTTCTTC. This gives the protein CASSPDTSGRAYNEQFF.

This clonotype was recorded at least ten times. The chain recombines TRBV11-2 with TRBJ2-1; 11 bases align to TRBD2. Germline V gene sequence: CDR1 SGHAT, CDR2 FQNNGV. The CDR3 sequence is 14 residues long. After removal of 5 bases from V and 10 bases from J, the junction contained 7 bases not matched to a gene. The CDR3 is CASSPELAGVEQFF. CDR3 in DNA: TGTGCCAGCAGCCCCGAACTAGCGGGAGTCGAGCAGTTCTTC. The full variable domain, completed using reference TRBV11-2 and TRBJ2-1, is EAGVAQSPRYKIIEKRQSVAFWCNPISGHATLYWYQQILGQGPKLLIQFQNNGVVDDSQLPKDRFSAERLKGVDSTLKIQPAKLEDSAVYLCASSPELAGVEQFFGPGTRLTVL.

This clonotype was detected a few times. The chain couples TRBV4-1 to TRBJ2-5; TRBD1 agrees at 11 bases. This CDR3 has 17 amino acids. V was clipped by 4 bases and J by 5 bases; unmatched bases: 12. The V gene's germline CDR1 is MGHRA and CDR2 YSYEKL. CDR3 bases: TGCGCCAGCAGCCTCCAGACCGGGACAGGGGGAGGTGAGACCCAGTACTTC. Amino acid sequence: CASSLQTGTGGGETQYF.

Ten or more counts support this clonotype. The V call is TRBV20-1, the J call TRBJ2-1; D is unresolved. Germline V gene data show CDR1 as DFQATT and CDR2 as SNEGSKA (reference sequence). Trimming left V 0 bases short and J 4 bases short, with 16 bases between. The CDR3 covers 16 residues. CDR3 sequence: CSARDPGDATYNEQFF. CDR3 bases: TGCAGTGCTAGAGATCCCGGTGACGCGACGTACAATGAGCAGTTCTTC.

This clonotype was observed a few times. The chain employs TRBV2 and TRBJ2-4; the match to TRBD2 covers 10 bases. Germline V gene data show CDR1 as SNHLY and CDR2 as FYNNEI. The CDR3 consists of 21 residues. V was pared by 1 base and J by 0 bases, with 15 bases of the junction left unmatched. The CDR3 here is CASSEVVAGGGVSLAKNIQYF. The CDR3 bases are TGTGCCAGCAGTGAAGTTGTAGCGGGAGGAGGTGTATCGCTAGCCAAAAACATTCAGTACTTC.

The rearrangement joins TRBV6-1 to TRBJ2-3; 15 bases align to TRBD2. V shed 5 bases, J shed 6 bases, and the junction held 6 bases outside the gene matches. Per the germline V gene, CDR1 is MNHNS and CDR2 is SASEGT. The CDR3 loop spans 16 amino acids. CDR3 region: CASSRTGTSGRDTQYF. The CDR3 DNA follows: TGTGCCAGCAGTCGCACCGGGACTAGCGGGAGGGATACGCAGTATTTT.

This clonotype has at least ten counts. V gene TRBV30 combines with J gene TRBJ2-7; TRBD1 agrees at 7 bases. The germline gives CDR1 GTSNPN, CDR2 SVGIG (reference sequence). Trimming removed 4 bases from V and 3 bases from J; junction bases left unmatched: 15. This CDR3 contains 16 residues. The CDR3 here is CAWTPPHTGAGYEQYF. CDR3 in DNA: TGTGCCTGGACCCCACCCCATACAGGGGCGGGCTACGAGCAGTACTTC.

This clonotype was seen repeatedly, ten times or more. This rearrangement joins TRBV28 to TRBJ1-1; TRBD1 might be the D (6 bases). The CDR3 has 16 residues. V gave up 2 bases and J gave up 1 base, with 14 bases separating them. Germline CDR1 is MDHEN and CDR2 is SYDVKM. The CDR3 DNA reads TGTGCCAGCAGTTTACTCAACGACAGGTCGAACACTGAAGCTTTCTTT. This gives the protein CASSLLNDRSNTEAFF.

This clonotype was seen a few times. The V gene is TRBV4-3, the J gene TRBJ1-2; tentative D call: TRBD1 (5 bases). Germline loops: CDR1 LGHNA, CDR2 YSLEER. The CDR3 spans 15 residues. V lost 4 bases, J lost 4 bases, and 16 bases lay in between. The CDR3 nucleotides are TGCGCCAGCAGCCCCCTCGGGCAGGGCGGCTATGGCTACACCTTC. Translation gives CASSPLGQGGYGYTF.

This clonotype has a count of ten or more. The J gene is TRBJ2-7, the V gene TRBV11-2, with 13 bases that match TRBD2. This CDR3 is 17 amino acids long. The V gene end was trimmed by 7 bases and the J gene end by 2 bases; junction bases not matched to a gene: 11. Germline V gene data show CDR1 as SGHAT and CDR2 as FQNNGV. The CDR3 loop reads CASTRTSGSPPAYEQYF. CDR3 sequence (DNA): TGTGCCAGCACCCGGACTAGCGGGAGTCCCCCGGCCTACGAGCAGTACTTC.

This clonotype has only a few counts. The rearrangement joins TRBV10-3 to TRBJ2-1; 9 nucleotides align to TRBD2. The CDR3 runs 16 residues. After removal of 4 bases from V and 5 bases from J, the junction contained 9 bases not matched to a gene. Per germline, CDR1 ENHRY and CDR2 SYGVKD. The CDR3 sequence: CAISGASGEPHNEQFF. DNA for the CDR3: TGTGCCATCAGTGGCGCTAGCGGGGAACCCCACAATGAGCAGTTCTTC.

The sample holds one count of this clonotype. The J gene is TRBJ2-3, the V gene TRBV12-3 or TRBV12-4, with 8 bases aligning to TRBD2. This CDR3 spans 15 amino acids. Unmatched junction bases numbered 8, after V lost 4 bases and J lost 5 bases. The CDR3 DNA sequence: TGTGCCAGCAGTTCTCGGGGGGGCAAGGGAGATACGCAGTATTTT. It translates to CASSSRGGKGDTQYF.

This clonotype was observed many times. The CDR3 region is CAFLSRTAGNYGYTF. CDR3 nucleotide sequence: TGTGCCTTCCTATCAAGGACAGCTGGTAACTATGGCTACACCTTC. The chain couples TRBV30 to TRBJ1-2, with D tentatively TRBD1 (6 bases). V gave up 7 bases and J gave up 1 base, with 19 bases separating them. Germline V gene data show CDR1 as GTSNPN and CDR2 as SVGIG (reference sequence). This CDR3 spans 15 amino acids.

There are a few counts of this clonotype. The V gene is TRBV7-9, the J gene TRBJ2-7, with D possibly TRBD1 on 6 matching bases. The length of the CDR3 is 14 residues. CDR1 is SEHNR and CDR2 is FQNEAQ in the germline V gene (reference sequence). V shed 3 bases and J shed 2 bases, with 11 bases lying between them. CDR3 sequence (DNA): TGTGCCAGCAGCTTGAACAGGGCTCCCTACGAGCAGTACTTC. Its protein product is CASSLNRAPYEQYF.

This clonotype came up many times. V gene TRBV6-5 combines with J gene TRBJ2-1, with a tentative D call TRBD1 (8 bases). Trimming left V 2 bases short and J 9 bases short, with 20 bases between. The CDR3 is 16 amino acids. Germline V CDR1 and CDR2: MNHEY, SVGAGI. The DNA of the CDR3 is TGTGCCAGCAGTTACCTCGGGAACAGGGGGGAGGGTGAGCAGTTCTTC. Encoded protein: CASSYLGNRGEGEQFF.